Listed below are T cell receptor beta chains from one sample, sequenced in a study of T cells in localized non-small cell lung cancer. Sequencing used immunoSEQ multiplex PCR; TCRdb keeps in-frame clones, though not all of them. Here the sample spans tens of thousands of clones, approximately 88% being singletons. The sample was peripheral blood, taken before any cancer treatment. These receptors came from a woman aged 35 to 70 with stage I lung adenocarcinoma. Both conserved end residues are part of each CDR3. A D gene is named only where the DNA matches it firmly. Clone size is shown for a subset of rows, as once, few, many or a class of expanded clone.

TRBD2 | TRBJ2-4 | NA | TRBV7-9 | TGTGCCAGCAGCCCAGTAGCGGGGAGGGGCATTCAGTACTTC | CASSPVAGRGIQYF
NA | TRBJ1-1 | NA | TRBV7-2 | TGTGCCAGCAGCTTAGGGTCGGTGAACACTGAAGCTTTCTTT | CASSLGSVNTEAFF
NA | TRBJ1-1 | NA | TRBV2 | TGTGCCAGCAGTAACAGGGAGAACACTGAAGCTTTCTTT | CASSNRENTEAFF
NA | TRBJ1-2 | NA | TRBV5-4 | TGTGCCAGCAGCTCGGACAGTACTAACTATGGCTACACCTTC | CASSSDSTNYGYTF
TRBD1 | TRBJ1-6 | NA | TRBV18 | TGTGCCAGCTCATCCGTACAGGGGAGTGATTCACCCCTCCACTTT | CASSSVQGSDSPLHF
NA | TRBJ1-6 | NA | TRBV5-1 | TGCGCCAGCAGCTTCCAGGGTAGATTGTCACCCCTCCACTTT | CASSFQGRLSPLHF
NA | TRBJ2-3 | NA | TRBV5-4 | TGTGCCAGCAGCTTTTCCCCTCGCACAGATACGCAGTATTTT | CASSFSPRTDTQYF
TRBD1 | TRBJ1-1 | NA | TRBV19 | TGTGCCAGTAGTGAGGGACTACAGGGGGCCGGCACTGAAGCTTTCTTT | CASSEGLQGAGTEAFF
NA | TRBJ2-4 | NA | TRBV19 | TGTGCCAGTAGAACAGGCCCCAAAAACAAAAACATTCAGTACTTC | CASRTGPKNKNIQYF
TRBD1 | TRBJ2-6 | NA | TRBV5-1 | TGCGCCAGCAGCACCGGACAGGGAAATCGTGGGGCCAACGTCCTGACTTTC | CASSTGQGNRGANVLTF
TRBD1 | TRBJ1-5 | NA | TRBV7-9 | TGTGCCAGCAGCTTAGAATGGGGGACAGGACAAAGCAATCAGCCCCAGCATTTT | CASSLEWGTGQSNQPQHF
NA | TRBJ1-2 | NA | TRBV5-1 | TGCGCCAGCAGCTTGGGAGGGGATGGCTACACCTTC | CASSLGGDGYTF
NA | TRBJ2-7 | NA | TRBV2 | TGTGCAGCCAGCGCAGACGCAGGGTCTTTGGACGAGCAGTACTTC | CAASADAGSLDEQYF
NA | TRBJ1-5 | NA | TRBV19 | TGTGCCAGTAGTACTCGACCGGATCAGCCCCAGCATTTT | CASSTRPDQPQHF
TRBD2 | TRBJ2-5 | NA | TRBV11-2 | TGTGCCAGCAGCCCAGTGGGCGGGGGTATAGATAAAGAGACCCAGTACTTC | CASSPVGGGIDKETQYF
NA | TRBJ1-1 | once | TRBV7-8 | TGTGCCAGCAGCGAACAAGGGACGGTGAACACTGAAGCTTTCTTT | CASSEQGTVNTEAFF
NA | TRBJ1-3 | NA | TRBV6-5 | TGTGCCAGCAGTTACCAGGGTCCCTACTCTGGAAACACCATATATTTT | CASSYQGPYSGNTIYF
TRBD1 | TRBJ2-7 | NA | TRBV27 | TGTGCCAGCAAGACCCAGGGGGCAATGCGACAAGGCGAGCAGTACTTC | CASKTQGAMRQGEQYF
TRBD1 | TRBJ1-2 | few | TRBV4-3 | TGCGCCAGTCGCCCCGGACAGGGGATAGAAAGGTCTGGCTACACCTTC | CASRPGQGIERSGYTF
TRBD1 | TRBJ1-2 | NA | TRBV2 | TGTGCCAGCAGTGTAAGGGGGCAGGATTATGGCTACACCTTC | CASSVRGQDYGYTF
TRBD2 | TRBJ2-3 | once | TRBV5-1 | TGCGCCAGCAGCTTGGATTGGGGGGGAGGTACGCAGTATTTT | CASSLDWGGGTQYF
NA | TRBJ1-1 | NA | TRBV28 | TGTGCCAGCAGTTTATCTGAAAGCGTTGTGGCTTTCTTT | CASSLSESVVAFF
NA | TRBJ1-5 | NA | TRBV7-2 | TGTGCCAGCAGCTTAGACGGCAGGCCGCATCAGCCCCAGCATTTT | CASSLDGRPHQPQHF
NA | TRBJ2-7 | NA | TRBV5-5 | TGTGCCAGCAGCTTGGACCGGGGCTACGAGCAGTACTTC | CASSLDRGYEQYF
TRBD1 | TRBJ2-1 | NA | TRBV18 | TGTGCCAGCTCAGGGACAGGGGACAACAATGAGCAGTTCTTC | CASSGTGDNNEQFF
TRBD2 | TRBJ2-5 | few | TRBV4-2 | TGTGCCAGCAGCCAAACGGGGGGGGCCCAGGAGACCCAGTACTTC | CASSQTGGAQETQYF
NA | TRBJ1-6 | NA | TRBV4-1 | TGCGCCAGCAGCCAAGTGTTCCGGGACTCAAATTCACCCCTCCACTTT | CASSQVFRDSNSPLHF
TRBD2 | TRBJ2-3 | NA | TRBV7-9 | TGTGCCAGCAGGGGGTATCGGACTAGCGATACAGATACGCAGTATTTT | CASRGYRTSDTDTQYF
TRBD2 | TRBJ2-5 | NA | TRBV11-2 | TGTGCCAGCAGCTTAGGAGGGACTAGATTGCAGACCCAGTACTTC | CASSLGGTRLQTQYF
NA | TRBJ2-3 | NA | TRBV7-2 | TGTGCCAGCAGCCTTACTCCCACAGATACGCAGTATTTT | CASSLTPTDTQYF
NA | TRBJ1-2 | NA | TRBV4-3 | TGCGCCAGCAGCCAAGGAGGGGGTCTTGACTATGGCTACACCTTC | CASSQGGGLDYGYTF